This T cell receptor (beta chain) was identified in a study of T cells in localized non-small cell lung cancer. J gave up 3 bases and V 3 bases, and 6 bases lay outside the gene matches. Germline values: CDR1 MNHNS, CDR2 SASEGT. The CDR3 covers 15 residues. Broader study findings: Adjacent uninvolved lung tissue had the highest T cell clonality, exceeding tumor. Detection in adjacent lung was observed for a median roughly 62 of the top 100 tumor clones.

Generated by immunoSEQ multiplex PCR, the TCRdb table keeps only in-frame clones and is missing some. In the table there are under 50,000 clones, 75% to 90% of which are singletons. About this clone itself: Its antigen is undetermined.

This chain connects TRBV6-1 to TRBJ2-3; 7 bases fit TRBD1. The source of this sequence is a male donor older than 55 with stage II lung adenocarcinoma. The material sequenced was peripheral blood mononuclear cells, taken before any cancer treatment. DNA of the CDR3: TGTGCCAGCAGTGACGGGACAGAGATAACAGATACGCAGTATTTT. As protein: CASSDGTEITDTQYF.